This entry describes one TCR beta chain. Its matching antigen is unknown. This CDR3 region has 18 residues. Germline V gene lookup returns CDR1 MNHGY and CDR2 SAAAGT. V lost 5 bases, J lost 0 bases, and 19 bases lay in between. 60 Vbeta and 13 Jbeta primers were used in PCR. Generated by immunoSEQ multiplex PCR, the TCRdb table keeps only in-frame clones and is missing some. The sample has 150,000 or so clones, 60% to 80% seen once. The data were taken from a study of cytomegalovirus exposure and HLA in healthy donors. Study-wide points: Segments of the TCR beta V type were, in most cases, productive about 87% or about 30% of the time in an earlier analysis.

The genes are TRBV6-8 and TRBJ2-2, with D tentatively TRBD2 (7 bases). The sequencing sample was made of PBMCs. The receptor's source is a middle-aged man in good health and CMV-seropositive. The CDR3 protein is CASSPGGGGGSNTGELFF. As DNA, the CDR3 is TGTGCCAGCAGTCCCGGGGGAGGGGGGGGCTCGAACACCGGGGAGCTGTTTTTT.